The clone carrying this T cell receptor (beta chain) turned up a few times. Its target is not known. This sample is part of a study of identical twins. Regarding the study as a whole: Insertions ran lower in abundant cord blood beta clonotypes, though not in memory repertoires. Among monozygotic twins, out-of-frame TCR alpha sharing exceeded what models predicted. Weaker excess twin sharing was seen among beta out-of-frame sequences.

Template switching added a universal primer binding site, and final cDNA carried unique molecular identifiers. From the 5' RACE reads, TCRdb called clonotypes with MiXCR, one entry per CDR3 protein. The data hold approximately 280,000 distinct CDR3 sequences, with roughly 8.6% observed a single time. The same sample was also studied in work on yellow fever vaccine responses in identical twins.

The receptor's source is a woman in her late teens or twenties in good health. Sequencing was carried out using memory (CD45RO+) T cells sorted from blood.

Here the CDR3 reads CASSRTSGHNEQFF. The CDR3 bases are TGTGCCAGCAGCCGGACTAGCGGGCACAATGAGCAGTTCTTC. The V call is TRBV3-1, the J call TRBJ2-1; TRBD2 matches 11 bases. The CDR3 totals 14 residues. Trimming cost V 4 bases and J 5 bases; bases outside gene matches: 1. CDR1 is LGHDT and CDR2 is YNNKEL in the germline V gene (reference sequence).